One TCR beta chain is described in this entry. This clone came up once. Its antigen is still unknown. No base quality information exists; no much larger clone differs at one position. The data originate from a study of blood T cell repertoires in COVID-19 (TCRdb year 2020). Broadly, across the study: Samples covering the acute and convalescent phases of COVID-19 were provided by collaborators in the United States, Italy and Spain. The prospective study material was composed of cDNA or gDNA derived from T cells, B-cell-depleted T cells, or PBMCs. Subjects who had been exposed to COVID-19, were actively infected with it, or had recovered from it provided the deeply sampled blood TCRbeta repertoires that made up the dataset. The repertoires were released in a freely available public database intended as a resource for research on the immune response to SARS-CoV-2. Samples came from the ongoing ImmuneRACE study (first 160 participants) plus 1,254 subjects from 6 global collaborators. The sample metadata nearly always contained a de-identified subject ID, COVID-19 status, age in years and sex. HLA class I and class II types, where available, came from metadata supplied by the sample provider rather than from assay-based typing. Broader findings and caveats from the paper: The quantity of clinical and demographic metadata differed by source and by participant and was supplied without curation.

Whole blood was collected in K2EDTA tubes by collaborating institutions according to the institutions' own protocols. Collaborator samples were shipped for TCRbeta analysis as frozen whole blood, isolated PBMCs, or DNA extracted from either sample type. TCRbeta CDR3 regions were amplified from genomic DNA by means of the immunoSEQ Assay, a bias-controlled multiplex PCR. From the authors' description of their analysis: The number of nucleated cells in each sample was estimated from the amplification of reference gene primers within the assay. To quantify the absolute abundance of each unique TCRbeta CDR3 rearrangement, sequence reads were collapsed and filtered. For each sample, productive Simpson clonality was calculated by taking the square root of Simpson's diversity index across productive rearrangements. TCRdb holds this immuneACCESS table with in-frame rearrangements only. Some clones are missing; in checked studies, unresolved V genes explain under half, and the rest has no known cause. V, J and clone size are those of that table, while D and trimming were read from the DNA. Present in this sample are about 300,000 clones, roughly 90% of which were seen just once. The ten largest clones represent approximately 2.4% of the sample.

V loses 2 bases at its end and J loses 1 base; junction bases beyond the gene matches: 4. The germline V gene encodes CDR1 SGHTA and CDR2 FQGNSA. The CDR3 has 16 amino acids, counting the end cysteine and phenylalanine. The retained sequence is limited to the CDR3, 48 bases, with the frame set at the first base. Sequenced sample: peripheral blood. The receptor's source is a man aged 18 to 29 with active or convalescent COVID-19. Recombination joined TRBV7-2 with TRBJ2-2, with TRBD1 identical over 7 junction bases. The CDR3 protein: CASSLRGLVNTGELFF. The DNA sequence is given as TGTGCCAGCAGCTTAAGGGGGCTAGTGAACACCGGGGAGCTGTTTTTT.